Sequencing of this TCR beta chain was carried out in a study of CD8 T cells in ankylosing spondylitis. Whole-study results and caveats: Disease-linked clones had a CD8+ phenotype and relatively low frequency in peripheral blood. Reportedly, matched ankylosing spondylitis synovial fluid was significantly enriched for disease-linked clones.

With regard to this clonotype: The target antigen is unknown.

Germline assignment: CDR1 SGHNT and CDR2 YENEEA. The V end was cut by 6 bases, the J end by 0 bases, with 11 bases between. The CDR3 contains 14 residues. TCRdb reprocessed the 5' RACE reads via MiXCR and lists one record per CDR3 protein. The table includes 150,000 or so distinct CDR3 sequences, roughly 18% detected once. This clonotype was obtained from a male donor with ankylosing spondylitis or in good health (not recorded which). The chain links TRBV11-3 to TRBJ1-1; no clear D gene. The sample consisted of blood, either unsorted or a sorted T cell fraction (not recorded which). The CDR3 region is CASSSLRLNTEAFF. The CDR3 nucleotides read TGTGCCAGCAGTTCTCTTCGGCTGAACACTGAAGCTTTCTTT. Based on the CDR3 plus reference TRBV11-3 and TRBJ1-1, the full variable domain is EAGVVQSPRYKIIEKKQPVAFWCNPISGHNTLYWYLQNLGQGPELLIRYENEEAVDDSQLPKDRFSAERLKGVDSTLKIQPAELGDSAVYLCASSSLRLNTEAFFGQGTRLTVV.